This T cell receptor beta chain is from a study of monozygotic twins with inflammatory bowel disease. The CDR3 consists of 17 residues. Germline V gives CDR1 SGHNT, CDR2 YYREEE (reference sequence). Turning to this clonotype: Antigen specificity is unknown.

Overall study findings and caveats: For IBD patients, clonotypes shared with others were fewer than for healthy twins, especially with disease activity.

Every sample had its cDNA made across eight separate reactions. Each UMI harboured a 6-nucleotide sample barcode and was appended via template switching. From its re-call of the 5' RACE reads, TCRdb lists each CDR3 protein once, without DNA. The sample's table shows more than 75,000 distinct CDR3 sequences. This sequence joins TRBV5-4 and TRBJ2-2; the D gene TCRdb calls, TRBD2, cannot be checked with no DNA. This clonotype was sampled from a human donor with ulcerative colitis or Crohn's disease, or a healthy co-twin of an affected twin (not recorded which). Sequencing was carried out using blood. The chain's CDR3 is CASSLGPSRRGSGELFF.